The rows below give T cell receptor beta chains drawn from one sample of a study of cytomegalovirus exposure and HLA in healthy donors. Some clones are missing from TCRdb's copy, which holds only in-frame ones; the method was immunoSEQ multiplex PCR. The specimen's table records approximately 120,000 clones. The sample taken for sequencing was PBMCs. The receptors were gathered from a man aged 40-50 years in good health and CMV-seronegative. CDR3s leave out the opening cysteine and the closing phenylalanine or tryptophan.

CDR3 protein,J gene,V gene
ASSPLTGNTGELF,TRBJ2-2,TRBV5-1
ASSSGGAETQY,TRBJ2-5,TRBV5-1
ASSVTSGRADEQF,TRBJ2-1,TRBV2
ASSLWGGPNTGELF,TRBJ2-2,TRBV28
ASHPQRASTDTQY,TRBJ2-3,TRBV5-1
ASSLPQTKNIQY,TRBJ2-4,TRBV28
ASSDSHRGYYGYT,TRBJ1-2,TRBV27
ASSEQGQMNTEAF,TRBJ1-1,TRBV2
ASSLYKTGSTDTQY,TRBJ2-3,TRBV5-1
ASKELAGVGTGELF,TRBJ2-2,TRBV4-3
ASSASGIYEQY,TRBJ2-7,TRBV9
ASSETPWTSHSPLH,TRBJ1-6,TRBV10-2
ASSAGGEREKLF,TRBJ1-4,TRBV28
ASSLDLTGLNTEAF,TRBJ1-1,TRBV5-4
ASSLTGAMLGGYT,TRBJ1-2,TRBV5-4
ASSLDSRGWETQY,TRBJ2-5,TRBV5-1
ASSLPGQGDSPLH,TRBJ1-6,TRBV5-1
TSSQDGSRVESNEQF,TRBJ2-1,TRBV1
ASSTVPGNTIY,TRBJ1-3,TRBV7-2
ASSFPEGAIRAEAF,TRBJ1-1,TRBV6-6
AISQAGEETQY,TRBJ2-5,TRBV10-3
ASSLVPPGGSPSYEQY,TRBJ2-7,TRBV7-6
ASSLVTTAYEQY,TRBJ2-7,TRBV7-2
ASSLTATYEQY,TRBJ2-7,TRBV11-3
ASSQVVSSYNEQF,TRBJ2-1,TRBV7-3
ASSESGRAPYEQY,TRBJ2-7,TRBV6-1
ASSQAGNYGYT,TRBJ1-2,TRBV6-5
ASTDTYTGELF,TRBJ2-2,TRBV10-2
ASSLGTPYNEQF,TRBJ2-1,TRBV27
ASSPDRGSNYGYT,TRBJ1-2,TRBV7-3
ASSRVGQGVYGYT,TRBJ1-2,TRBV11-3
ASRPQGVGEKLF,TRBJ1-4,TRBV27